These 11 T cell receptor beta chains originate from one sample sequenced in a study of T-cell reconstitution after alpha-beta-depleted transplantation in children. Preparing the TCRbeta library involved the use of unique molecular identifiers. TCRdb reprocessed the PCR reads via MiXCR and lists one record per CDR3 protein. Among more than 40,000 distinct CDR3 sequences, approximately 52% were seen once, and the ten largest hold about two fifths. Sample: peripheral blood, taken before TCRalphabeta/CD19-depleted stem cell transplant. These receptors originate from a boy younger than two with SCID, due to receive a stem cell transplant.

The V and J genes are TRBV21-1 and TRBJ2-1; TRBD1, as called in the table, went unchecked against the DNA. TRBV21-1 is listed as a pseudogene. The CDR3 loop spans 15 amino acids. The CDR3 here is CASSTSGTGGNEQFF. The CDR3 DNA reads TGTGCCAGCAGCACTTCCGGGACAGGGGGGAATGAGCAGTTCTTC.

The chain has TRBV5-1 and TRBJ2-7; tentatively, D is TRBD2 (8 bases). Trimming shortened V by 3 bases and J by 7 bases, and 20 bases separated the two germline ends. Germline CDR1 reads SGHRS; CDR2 reads YFSETQ. This CDR3 is built from 15 residues. The CDR3 spells CASSYSRTGGGEQYF. CDR3 nucleotides: TGCGCCAGCAGCTACTCTCGGACAGGCGGGGGGGAGCAGTACTTC.

This clonotype was observed once. V and J are TRBV7-2 and TRBJ1-4; D gene uncertain. This CDR3 spans 15 amino acids. CDR1 is SGHTA and CDR2 is FQGNSA in the germline V gene. Trimming stripped 5 bases from V and 4 bases from J, with 14 bases between. The CDR3 loop is CASSLTRGINEKLFF. The CDR3 nucleotides read TGTGCCAGCAGCCTCACGCGGGGTATTAATGAAAAACTGTTTTTT.

V and J are TRBV6-1 and TRBJ2-3; no reliable D call. The CDR3 spans 15 residues. The germline V gene has CDR1 MNHNS and CDR2 SASEGT. The germline V and J ends were trimmed by 5 bases and 1 base, with 13 bases remaining between them. The CDR3 protein is CASSPLTLGTDTQYF. CDR3 sequence (DNA): TGTGCCAGCAGTCCCTTAACGCTAGGCACAGATACGCAGTATTTT.

The CDR3 DNA follows: TGTGCCAGCGGGGGACAGGGGGCGGACGAGCAGTACTTC. It encodes CASGGQGADEQYF. This chain uses TRBV4-2 with TRBJ2-7; the match to TRBD1 covers 12 bases. This CDR3 has 13 amino acids. V shed 8 bases, J shed 5 bases, and the junction held 4 bases outside the gene matches. The germline gives CDR1 LGHNA, CDR2 YNFKEQ.

This rearrangement joins TRBV18 to TRBJ1-4; 9 positions match TRBD1. V was pared by 3 bases and J by 8 bases, with 7 bases of the junction left unmatched. In germline, CDR1 is KGHSH, CDR2 LQKENI. The CDR3 has 15 amino acids. CDR3 sequence: CASSPGTGLGEKLFF. CDR3 sequence (DNA): TGTGCCAGCTCACCTGGGACAGGGCTTGGAGAAAAACTGTTTTTT. The entire variable domain, with the rest obtained from reference TRBV18 and TRBJ1-4, is as follows: NAGVMQNPRHLVRRRGQEARLRCSPMKGHSHVYWYRQLPEEGLKFMVYLQKENIIDESGMPKERFSAEFPKEGPSILRIQQVVRGDSAAYFCASSPGTGLGEKLFFGSGTQLSVL.

This clonotype was observed a handful of times. This sequence joins TRBV20-1 and TRBJ2-2; 7 bases are shared with TRBD2. The CDR3 is 14 amino acids. The V gene's germline CDR1 is DFQATT and CDR2 SNEGSKA (reference sequence). The V and J ends lost 3 bases and 6 bases, in that order; junction bases with no gene match: 7. The DNA for the CDR3 is TGCAGTGCTAGGGGGACTAACCCGCCCGGGGAGCTGTTTTTT. Translated: CSARGTNPPGELFF.

This clonotype was picked up a small number of times. This chain uses TRBV15 with TRBJ2-7; D is ambiguous. CDR1 is LNHNV and CDR2 is YYDKDF in the germline V gene (reference sequence). Trimming pared 5 bases from V and 1 base from J, leaving 15 bases between. The CDR3 loop spans 15 amino acids. For the CDR3, the DNA is TGTGCCACCAGCGCAGACGTCGGCGGATCCTACGAGCAGTACTTC. Encoded protein: CATSADVGGSYEQYF.

In this sample, this clonotype turned up a few times. The rearrangement uses TRBV6-4 and TRBJ2-2, with D perhaps matching TRBD2 (7 bases). Deletions cut 8 bases from V and 2 bases from J, with 15 bases between. Germline values: CDR1 MRHNA, CDR2 SNTAGT. CDR3 length equals 15 residues. This chain's CDR3 is CASSPGGGNTGELFF. CDR3 sequence (DNA): TGTGCCAGCTCCCCCGGCGGGGGCAACACCGGGGAGCTGTTTTTT.

The rearrangement uses TRBV5-5 and TRBJ2-5; D not resolved. The V end lost 8 bases, the J end lost 1 base, and 9 bases lay between the germline ends. The CDR3 sequence is 12 residues long. Looked up from germline, CDR1 is SGHKS and CDR2 is YYEKEE (reference sequence). The CDR3 region is CASQTIQETQYF. DNA of the CDR3: TGTGCCAGTCAGACAATCCAAGAGACCCAGTACTTC.

This clonotype occurred a few times. The V and J genes are TRBV6-1 and TRBJ1-1; D possibly corresponds to TRBD1 (5 bases). The V end lost 5 bases, the J end lost 4 bases, and 11 bases lay between the germline ends. This CDR3 is 13 amino acids long. Germline CDR1 reads MNHNS; CDR2 reads SASEGT. The CDR3 sequence is CASSQGGTTEAFF. Written as DNA, the CDR3 is TGTGCCAGCAGTCAGGGAGGTACCACTGAAGCTTTCTTT.